This T cell receptor beta chain was sequenced for a study of regulatory T cells in long-lasting Graves disease. The germline V gene encodes CDR1 MNHNS and CDR2 SASEGT. The CDR3 contains 12 residues. The V end was cut by 0 bases, the J end by 7 bases, with 6 bases between. Described time point: newly diagnosed GD, antithyroid drugs for less than 3 months. With RNA extracted from PBMCs as input, the TCR library was made. Broader study findings: The researchers studied only peripheral blood, not thyroid tissue.

CDR3-region Arm-PCR and iRepertoire HTBI primers produced the TCR beta libraries. TCRdb recomputed calls from the multiplex PCR reads with MiXCR, one row per CDR3 protein. This sample has around 230,000 distinct CDR3 sequences; around 18% occur once, and the top ten carry approximately 20%. This clonotype was observed at least ten times. Antigen specificity is unknown. This chain uses TRBV6-1 with TRBJ1-2; D is uncertain. The TCR originated in a female donor with Graves disease. The specimen was peripheral blood mononuclear cells (PBMCs), collected at new diagnosis, from a patient treated with antithyroid drugs. CDR3 residues: CASSEAPRGYTF. As DNA, the CDR3 is TGTGCCAGCAGTGAAGCGCCCCGTGGCTACACCTTC.